This TCR beta chain was identified during a study of shared clonotypes between healthy human individuals. This CDR3 spans 13 amino acids. The germline V gene encodes CDR1 SGHNT and CDR2 YENEEA. Trimming stripped 3 bases from V and 6 bases from J, with 12 bases between. Sequencing used immunoSEQ multiplex PCR; TCRdb keeps in-frame clones, though not all of them. The table records about 730,000 clones, just under 75% of them present only once. The chain carries TRBV11-3 and TRBJ2-7, with TRBD1 as a possible D gene (6 bases). The receptor comes from a woman aged 25-40 years in good health. Sequenced material: memory CD4+ T cells sorted from blood. The subset was: CD45RA-negative fraction. The CDR3 sequence is CASSFVGASEQYF. DNA of the CDR3: TGTGCCAGCAGCTTCGTGGGGGCCTCCGAGCAGTACTTC.